This T cell receptor beta chain is drawn from a study of read filtering for tumor transcriptome and immune sequencing. Study-level background: RNA-seq yielded only roughly 75 to 1,300 TCR reads, IR-seq about 3.5 to 10.27 million.

Molecular barcoded adaptors covering alpha/delta and beta/gamma chains were used on 400 ng RNA. TCRdb redid the calling of the reads with MiXCR, one entry per CDR3 protein. The sample includes about 40,000 distinct CDR3 sequences, 12% seen only once; the top ten take around 35%. This clonotype showed up many times. The sample consisted of a population of CD138-negative cells sorted from bone marrow. The TCR originated in a donor at least 40 years old with multiple myeloma.

As DNA, the CDR3 is TGTGCCAGCACCCGCGGGGGTTACAATGAGCAGTTCTTC. Translating gives CASTRGGYNEQFF. The chain links TRBV27 to TRBJ2-1; 7 bases map to TRBD2. Trimming removed 7 bases from V and 4 bases from J; junction bases left unmatched: 4. The germline V gene has CDR1 MNHEY and CDR2 SMNVEV (reference sequence). CDR3 length: 13 residues.